Below, one T cell receptor (beta chain) is given with its context. The antigen remains undetermined. Antigen-specific CD4+ T cells were first expanded with viral peptide pools by the ViraFEST assay and only then sequenced. Cells that had been cultured for approximately ten days were the source of isolated CD4+ T cells. None of the vaccinated had previously contracted SARS-CoV-2, and their nucleocapsid antibodies tested negative. IL-2 at roughly 9.7 IU/ml and peptides at around 9.6 ug/ml were added to cultured PBMC, around 2.2 million per well. Researchers swapped half the medium for IL-2 medium on both days 3 and 7. The data derive from a study of vaccination effects on CD4 cells after COVID-19. This CDR3 is built from 14 residues. Germline loops: CDR1 SEHNR, CDR2 FQNEAQ (reference sequence). V lost 1 base and J lost 9, with 16 bases in between. Profiled with immunoSEQ multiplex PCR; TCRdb holds only in-frame clones, not every one. The table includes about 73,000 clones, over 70% detected once.

This chain links TRBV7-9 with TRBJ2-7; the D gene is possibly TRBD1 (6 bases). This sample comprised CD4+ T cells from PBMCs cultured with SARS-CoV-2 spike peptides, obtained before COVID-19 vaccination. This receptor was identified in a human donor who received a COVID-19 vaccine. For the CDR3, the DNA is TGTGCCAGCAGCTTAGATAGCCAGGGGATCGGGCAGTACGTC. It codes for CASSLDSQGIGQYV.